Below, one T cell receptor (beta chain) is given with its context. Its antigen is still unknown. The sample belongs to a study of OX40 agonist ivuxolimab in advanced cancers. Looking at the study overall: At 0.01 to 10 mg/kg, ivuxolimab was administered intravenously to patients every 2 weeks.

Germline CDR1 is SQVTM and CDR2 is ANQGSEA. The junction had 1 base not matched to a gene; V was cut back by 3 bases and J by 4 bases. This CDR3 contains 14 residues. Sequencing used immunoSEQ multiplex PCR; TCRdb keeps in-frame clones, though not all of them. The sample yields around 12,000 clones, 80% to 85% seen once. Overall study findings and caveats: Fewer expanded clones were found on average in CD4+ than in CD8+ T cells. Among the nonresponders, some also had low normalized T-cell clonal expansion.

Specimen: CD4+ or CD8+ T cells sorted from blood, collected in a trial of the OX40 agonist ivuxolimab. The gene calls are TRBV29-1 and TRBJ2-1; 12 bases agree with TRBD2. The sequence was collected from an adult with an advanced solid tumor such as melanoma, head and neck, liver or kidney cancer. The CDR3: CSVETSGSYNEQFF. CDR3 DNA sequence: TGCAGCGTTGAGACTAGCGGGAGTTACAATGAGCAGTTCTTC.